The entry that follows covers one T cell receptor beta chain sequence. The clone's antigen remains unknown. Base qualities are not provided; no much larger clone lies one nucleotide away. This entry comes from a study of T-cell reconstitution after alpha-beta-depleted transplantation in children (dated by TCRdb to about 2016). Concerning the study at large: The study quantitatively tracked T-cell immune reconstitution after TCRalphabeta/CD19-depleted allogeneic hematopoietic cell transplantation in children using TCR repertoire profiling.

The method behind the library was PCR. This sample was sequenced with an Illumina HiSeq 2500. TCR library preparation used molecular barcoding, with unique molecular identifiers applied to normalize quantification of the TCRbeta repertoire. TCRdb reprocessed the public reads (quality trimming at Q25 with fastp, clone calling with MiXCR) and kept in-frame beta chains. Rows matching on CDR3 protein sequence are summarized as one entry with the most common DNA and genes. The sample profile shows approximately 400,000 distinct CDR3 sequences; 9.5% to 13% of them were found once. Roughly 5.1% of the sample goes to the ten largest clones. The TCR sequence derives from a human donor who donated a stem cell graft to a child with acute myeloid leukemia. The sample was PBMCs from the stem cell graft donor, taken from the stem cell graft.

The bases are TGTGCCAGCAGCCAAGTGGGACAAAACTTCGAGCAGTACTTC. Its protein is CASSQVGQNFEQYF. Recombination connected TRBV4-2 to TRBJ2-7; possibly the D gene is TRBD1, per 6 matching bases. V is reduced by 1 base and J by 6 bases, leaving a spacing of 13 bases between them. The germline V gene specifies LGHNA as CDR1 and YNFKEQ as CDR2. The CDR3 runs 14 amino acids, cysteine and phenylalanine included. Just CDR3 DNA is preserved here, 42 bases in frame from base 1.